Included here is one TCR beta chain sequence, with context. Original analysis: Reference gene primer amplification gave estimated nucleated cell counts. Clones were sequenced by immunoSEQ multiplex PCR, and TCRdb holds only the in-frame ones, with some missing. V and J calls and clone size are those listed in that table; D and trimming were worked out from the DNA. The sample includes 250,000 to 300,000 clones, around 84% of them seen just once. The data belong to a study of blood T cell repertoires in COVID-19. Study-wide background: Samples taken during acute and convalescent COVID-19 were collected in the United States, Italy and Spain. T cells, B-cell-depleted T cells, or PBMCs provided the cDNA or gDNA that served as material.

Trimming left V 11 bases short and J 4 bases short, with 9 bases between. Looked up from germline, CDR1 is ENHRY and CDR2 is SYGVKD. The CDR3 covers 11 residues. The chain joins TRBV10-3 to TRBJ2-1; D gene ambiguous. This TCR was recovered from a man aged 60 to 69 with acute or convalescent COVID-19. Sequenced material: peripheral blood. This CDR3 is CAVQWYNEQFF. The CDR3 nucleotides read TGTGCCGTTCAGTGGTACAATGAGCAGTTCTTC.